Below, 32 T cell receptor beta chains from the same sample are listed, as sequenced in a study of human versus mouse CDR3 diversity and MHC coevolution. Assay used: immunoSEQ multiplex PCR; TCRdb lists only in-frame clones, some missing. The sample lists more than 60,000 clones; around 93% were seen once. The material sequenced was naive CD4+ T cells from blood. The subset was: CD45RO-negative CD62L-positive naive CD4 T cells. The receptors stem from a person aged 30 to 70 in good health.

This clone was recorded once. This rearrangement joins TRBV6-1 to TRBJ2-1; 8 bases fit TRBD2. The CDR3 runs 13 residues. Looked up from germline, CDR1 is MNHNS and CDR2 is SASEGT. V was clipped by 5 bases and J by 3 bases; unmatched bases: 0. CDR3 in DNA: TGTGCCAGCAGTAGCGGGAGCTACAATGAGCAGTTCTTC. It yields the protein CASSSGSYNEQFF.

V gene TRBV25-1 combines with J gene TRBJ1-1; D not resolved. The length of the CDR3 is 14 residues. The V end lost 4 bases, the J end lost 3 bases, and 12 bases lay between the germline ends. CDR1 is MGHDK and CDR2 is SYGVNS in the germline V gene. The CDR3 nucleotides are TGTGCCAGCAGTGTTTCCGGACTTCACACTGAAGCTTTCTTT. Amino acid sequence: CASSVSGLHTEAFF.

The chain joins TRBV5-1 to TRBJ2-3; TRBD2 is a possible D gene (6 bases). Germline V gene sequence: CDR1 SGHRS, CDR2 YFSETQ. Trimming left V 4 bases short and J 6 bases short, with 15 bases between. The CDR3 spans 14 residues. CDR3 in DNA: TGCGCCAGCAGCCCGAGGACCGGGGGTGATACGCAGTATTTT. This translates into CASSPRTGGDTQYF.

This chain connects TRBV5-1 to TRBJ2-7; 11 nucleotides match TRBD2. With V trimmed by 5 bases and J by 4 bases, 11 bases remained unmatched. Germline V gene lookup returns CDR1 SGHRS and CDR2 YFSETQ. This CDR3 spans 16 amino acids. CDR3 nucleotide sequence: TGCGCCAGCAGTCAAAACCCGGGACTAGCGGATTACGAGCAGTACTTC. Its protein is CASSQNPGLADYEQYF.

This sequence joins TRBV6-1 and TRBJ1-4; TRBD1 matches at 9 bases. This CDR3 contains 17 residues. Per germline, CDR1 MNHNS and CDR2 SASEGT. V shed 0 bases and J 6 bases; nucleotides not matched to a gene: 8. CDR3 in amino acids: CASSEADTGGIDEKLFF. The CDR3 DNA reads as TGTGCCAGCAGTGAAGCCGACACAGGGGGCATCGATGAAAAACTGTTTTTT.

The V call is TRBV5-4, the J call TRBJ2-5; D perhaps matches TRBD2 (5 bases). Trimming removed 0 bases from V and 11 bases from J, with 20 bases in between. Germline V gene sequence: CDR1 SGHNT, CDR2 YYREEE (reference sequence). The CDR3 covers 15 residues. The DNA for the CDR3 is TGTGCCAGCAGCTTGGCTCCCCCGGACTCCGAGCTGCAGTACTTC. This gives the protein CASSLAPPDSELQYF.

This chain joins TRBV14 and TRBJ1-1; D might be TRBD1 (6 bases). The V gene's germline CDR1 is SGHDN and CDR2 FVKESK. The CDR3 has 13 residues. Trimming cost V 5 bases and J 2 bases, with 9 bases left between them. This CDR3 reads CASSGQLNTEAFF. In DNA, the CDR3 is TGTGCCAGCAGCGGACAGCTTAACACTGAAGCTTTCTTT.

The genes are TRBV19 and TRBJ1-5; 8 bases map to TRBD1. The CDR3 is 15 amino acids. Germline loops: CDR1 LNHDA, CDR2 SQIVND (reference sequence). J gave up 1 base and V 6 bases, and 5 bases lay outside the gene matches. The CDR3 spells CASRHGTGSNQPQHF. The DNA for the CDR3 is TGTGCCAGTAGGCACGGGACAGGAAGCAATCAGCCCCAGCATTTT.

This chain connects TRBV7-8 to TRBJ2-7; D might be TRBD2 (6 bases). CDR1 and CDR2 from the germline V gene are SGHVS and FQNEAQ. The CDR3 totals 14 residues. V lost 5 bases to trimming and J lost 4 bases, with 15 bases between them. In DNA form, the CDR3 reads TGTGCCAGCAGCCCAGAGGCGGGGAGGTACGAGCAGTACTTC. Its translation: CASSPEAGRYEQYF. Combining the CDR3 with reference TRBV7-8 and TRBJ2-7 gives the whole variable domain GAGVSQSPRYKVAKRGQDVALRCDPISGHVSLFWYQQALGQGPEFLTYFQNEAQLDKSGLPSDRFFAERPEGSVSTLKIQRTQQEDSAVYLCASSPEAGRYEQYFGPGTRLTVT.

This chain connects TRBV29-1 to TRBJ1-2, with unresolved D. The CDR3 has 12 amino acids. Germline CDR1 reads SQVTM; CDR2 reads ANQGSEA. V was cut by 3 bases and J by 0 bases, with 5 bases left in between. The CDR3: CSVDGANYGYTF. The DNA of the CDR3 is TGCAGCGTTGACGGTGCTAACTATGGCTACACCTTC.

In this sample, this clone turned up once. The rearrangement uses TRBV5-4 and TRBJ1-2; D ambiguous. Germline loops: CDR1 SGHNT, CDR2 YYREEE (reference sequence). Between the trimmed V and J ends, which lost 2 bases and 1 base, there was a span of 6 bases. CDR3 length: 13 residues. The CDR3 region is CASSFRGNYGYTF. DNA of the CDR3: TGTGCCAGCAGCTTCCGGGGTAACTATGGCTACACCTTC.

The DNA of the CDR3 is TGTGCCAGCTCACAAGAGACAGGGGGCATCAATCAGCCCCAGCATTTT. It specifies CASSQETGGINQPQHF. The rearrangement uses TRBV18 and TRBJ1-5; 10 positions agree with TRBD1. Germline CDR1 is KGHSH and CDR2 is LQKENI. Trimming at V came to 4 bases and at J to 3 bases, leaving 6 bases not matched to a gene. CDR3 size: 16 residues.

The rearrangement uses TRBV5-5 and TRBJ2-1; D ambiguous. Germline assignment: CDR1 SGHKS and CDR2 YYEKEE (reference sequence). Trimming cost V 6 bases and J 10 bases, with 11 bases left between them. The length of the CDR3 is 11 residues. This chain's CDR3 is CASIVQVEQFF. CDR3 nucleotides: TGTGCCAGCATCGTCCAGGTCGAGCAGTTCTTC.

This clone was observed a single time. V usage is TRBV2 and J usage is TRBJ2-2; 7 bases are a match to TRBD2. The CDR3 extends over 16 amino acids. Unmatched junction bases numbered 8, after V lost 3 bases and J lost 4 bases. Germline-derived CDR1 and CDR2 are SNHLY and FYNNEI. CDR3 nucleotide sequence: TGTGCCAGCAGTGACCCTAGCGGAAGTCGCACCGGGGAGCTGTTTTTT. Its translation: CASSDPSGSRTGELFF.

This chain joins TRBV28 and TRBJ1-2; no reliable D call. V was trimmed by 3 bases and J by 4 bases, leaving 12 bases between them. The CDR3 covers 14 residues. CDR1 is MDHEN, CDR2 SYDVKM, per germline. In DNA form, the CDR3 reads TGTGCCAGCAGTTTCACTCGGGGAGCCTATGGCTACACCTTC. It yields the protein CASSFTRGAYGYTF.

The DNA for the CDR3 is TGTGCCAGCTCCTTTAACACCGGGGAGCTGTTTTTT. Its protein is CASSFNTGELFF. The V gene is TRBV27, the J gene TRBJ2-2; D call uncertain. V was trimmed by 8 bases and J by 2 bases, leaving 6 bases between them. Germline V lookup: CDR1 MNHEY, CDR2 SMNVEV (reference sequence). The length of the CDR3 is 12 residues.

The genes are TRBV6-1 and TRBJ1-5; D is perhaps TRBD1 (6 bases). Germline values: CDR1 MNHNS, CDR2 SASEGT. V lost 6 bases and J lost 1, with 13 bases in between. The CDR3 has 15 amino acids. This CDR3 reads CASSARGLSNQPQHF. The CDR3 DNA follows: TGTGCCAGCAGCGCCAGGGGTTTGAGCAATCAGCCCCAGCATTTT.

CDR3 sequence reads: CASSGGVGREKLFF. The CDR3 DNA reads TGCGCCAGCAGTGGAGGGGTCGGGAGAGAAAAACTGTTTTTT. The rearrangement joins TRBV10-2 to TRBJ1-4, with D perhaps matching TRBD1 (5 bases). Germline values: CDR1 WSHSY, CDR2 SAAADI. The CDR3 runs 14 residues. Trimming pared 4 bases from V and 8 bases from J, leaving 14 bases between.

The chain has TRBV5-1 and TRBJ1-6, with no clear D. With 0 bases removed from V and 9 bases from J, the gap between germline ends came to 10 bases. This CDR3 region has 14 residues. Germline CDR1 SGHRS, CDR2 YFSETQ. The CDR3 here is CASSLAGEGSPLHF. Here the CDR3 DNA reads TGCGCCAGCAGCTTGGCCGGGGAGGGTTCACCCCTCCACTTT.

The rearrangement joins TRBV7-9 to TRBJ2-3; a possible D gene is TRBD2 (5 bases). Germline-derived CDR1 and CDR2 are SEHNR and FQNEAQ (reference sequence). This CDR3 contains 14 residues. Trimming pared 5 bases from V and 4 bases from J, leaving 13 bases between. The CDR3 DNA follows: TGTGCCAGCAGCCTCGGGGTCCCCCCAGATACGCAGTATTTT. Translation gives CASSLGVPPDTQYF.

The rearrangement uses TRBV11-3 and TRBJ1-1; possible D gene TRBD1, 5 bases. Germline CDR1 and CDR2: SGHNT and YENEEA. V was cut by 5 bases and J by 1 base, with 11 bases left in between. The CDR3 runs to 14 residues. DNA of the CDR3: TGTGCCAGCAGCCGCCGACAGACGAACACTGAAGCTTTCTTT. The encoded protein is CASSRRQTNTEAFF.

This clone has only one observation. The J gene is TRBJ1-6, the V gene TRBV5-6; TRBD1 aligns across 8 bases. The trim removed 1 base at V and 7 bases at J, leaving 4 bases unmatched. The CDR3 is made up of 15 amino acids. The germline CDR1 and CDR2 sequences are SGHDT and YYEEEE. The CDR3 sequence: CASSLSQGANSPLHF. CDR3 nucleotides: TGTGCCAGCAGCTTGAGTCAGGGGGCAAATTCACCCCTCCACTTT.

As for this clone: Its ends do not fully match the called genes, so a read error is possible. This CDR3 is CVSSSTGGFGGKNIQYF. The CDR3 nucleotides read TGTGTCAGCAGCTCGACAGGGGGATTTGGTGGCAAAAACATTCAGTACTTC. V is TRBV7-9 and J is TRBJ2-4; 9 nucleotides agree with TRBD1. The CDR3 loop spans 17 amino acids. Per the germline V gene, CDR1 is SEHNR and CDR2 is FQNEAQ (reference sequence). The full variable domain, rest sourced from reference TRBV7-9 and TRBJ2-4, is DTGVSQNPRHKITKRGQNVTFRCDPISEHNRLYWYRQTLGQGPEFLTYFQNEAQLEKSRLLSDRFSAERPKGSFSTLEIQRTEQGDSAMYLCVSSSTGGFGGKNIQYFGAGTRLSVL.

CDR3 sequence: CASSVLSYEQYF. CDR3 in DNA: TGTGCCAGCAGTGTCCTATCCTACGAGCAGTACTTC. The rearrangement joins TRBV6-5 to TRBJ2-7; unclear D gene. The CDR3 spans 12 residues. Trimming took off 5 bases at V and 1 base at J, with 6 bases between the two ends. CDR1 and CDR2 (germline): MNHEY, SVGAGI.

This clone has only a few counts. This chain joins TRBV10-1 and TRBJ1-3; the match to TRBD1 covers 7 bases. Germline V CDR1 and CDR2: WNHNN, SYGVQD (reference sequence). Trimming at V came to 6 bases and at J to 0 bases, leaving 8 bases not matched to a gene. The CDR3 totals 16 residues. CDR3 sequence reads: CASSVTQGLSGNTIYF. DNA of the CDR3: TGCGCCAGCAGCGTTACACAGGGGCTCTCTGGAAACACCATATATTTT.

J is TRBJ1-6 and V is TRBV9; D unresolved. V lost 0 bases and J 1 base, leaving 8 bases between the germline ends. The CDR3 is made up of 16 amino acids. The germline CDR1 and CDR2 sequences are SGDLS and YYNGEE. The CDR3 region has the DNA TGTGCCAGCAGCGTAGCTCCAGAATCCTATAATTCACCCCTCCACTTT. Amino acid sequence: CASSVAPESYNSPLHF.

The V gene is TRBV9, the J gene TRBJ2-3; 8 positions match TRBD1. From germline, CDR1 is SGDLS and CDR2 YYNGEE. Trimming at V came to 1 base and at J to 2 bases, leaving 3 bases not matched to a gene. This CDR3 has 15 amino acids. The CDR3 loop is CASSVQGAPTDTQYF. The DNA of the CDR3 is TGTGCCAGCAGCGTACAGGGGGCTCCCACAGATACGCAGTATTTT.

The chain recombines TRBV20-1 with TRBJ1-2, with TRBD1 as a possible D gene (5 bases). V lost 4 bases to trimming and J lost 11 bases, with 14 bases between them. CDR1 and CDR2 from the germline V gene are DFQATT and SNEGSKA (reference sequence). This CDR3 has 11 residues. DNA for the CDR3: TGCAGTGCTATAAGTCCAAGGGGATACACCTTC. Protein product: CSAISPRGYTF.

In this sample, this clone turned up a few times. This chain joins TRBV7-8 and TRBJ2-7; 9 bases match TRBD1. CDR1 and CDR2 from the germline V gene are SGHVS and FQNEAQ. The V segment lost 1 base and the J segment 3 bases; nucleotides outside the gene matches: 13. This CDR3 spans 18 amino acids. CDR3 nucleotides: TGTGCCAGCAGCTTAGGACAGGGGGGCGCTGGGGGTTTCTACGAGCAGTACTTC. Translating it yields CASSLGQGGAGGFYEQYF.

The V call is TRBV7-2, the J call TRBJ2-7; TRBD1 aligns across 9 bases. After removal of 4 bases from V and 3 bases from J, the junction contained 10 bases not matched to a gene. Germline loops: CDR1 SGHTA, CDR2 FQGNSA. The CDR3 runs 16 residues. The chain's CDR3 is CASSSGPGTGSYEQYF. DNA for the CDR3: TGTGCCAGCAGCTCGGGCCCCGGGACAGGGAGCTACGAGCAGTACTTC. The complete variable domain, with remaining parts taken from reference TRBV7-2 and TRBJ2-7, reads GAGVSQSPSNKVTEKGKDVELRCDPISGHTALYWYRQSLGQGLEFLIYFQGNSAPDKSGLPSDRFSAERTGGSVSTLTIQRTQQEDSAVYLCASSSGPGTGSYEQYFGPGTRLTVT.

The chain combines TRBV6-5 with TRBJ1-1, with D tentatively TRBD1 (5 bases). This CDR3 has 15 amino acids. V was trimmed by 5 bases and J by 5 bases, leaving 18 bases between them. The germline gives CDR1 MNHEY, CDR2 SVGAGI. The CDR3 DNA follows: TGTGCCAGCAGTCAATTAGGCGGGGCGGGGACTGAAGCTTTCTTT. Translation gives CASSQLGGAGTEAFF.

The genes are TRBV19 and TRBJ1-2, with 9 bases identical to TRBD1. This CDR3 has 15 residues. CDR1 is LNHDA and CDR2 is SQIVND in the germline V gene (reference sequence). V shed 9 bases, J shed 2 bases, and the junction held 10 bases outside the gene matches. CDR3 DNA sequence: TGTGCCAGCCTGGCTCCCGGGACAGGGAACTATGGCTACACCTTC. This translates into CASLAPGTGNYGYTF.